This T cell receptor beta chain was recovered during a study of cytomegalovirus exposure and HLA in healthy donors. Study background: The approximately 120 million unique TCR beta sequences, from about 179 million T cells, were found by an earlier analysis.

13 Jbeta primers and 60 Vbeta primers were used for the PCR. Clones were sequenced by immunoSEQ multiplex PCR, and TCRdb holds only the in-frame ones, with some missing. The data contain 140,000 to 150,000 clones, around 82% of them singletons. V trimming: 2 bases; J trimming: 6 bases; junction bases outside the gene matches: 4. Germline V gene sequence: CDR1 SGHDT, CDR2 YYEEEE. This CDR3 region has 14 residues. Sequences were obtained from PBMCs. This chain uses TRBV5-6 with TRBJ2-5; TRBD2 aligns across 10 bases. The receptor was isolated from a woman younger than 35 in good health and CMV-seropositive. The CDR3 here is CASSLAGGEKTQYF. CDR3 bases: TGTGCCAGCAGCTTAGCGGGGGGGGAAAAGACCCAGTACTTC.